The 11 T cell receptor beta chains below all came from one sample that was sequenced in a study of T cell responses to AZD1222 COVID-19 vaccine. Sequenced by immunoSEQ multiplex PCR; TCRdb stores in-frame clones only, minus some. The table has over 150,000 clones, approximately 94% seen once. The sample here was peripheral blood, taken 28 days after the second AZD1222 dose. The receptors originated from an adult who received the AZD1222 COVID-19 vaccine.

V and J are TRBV5-1 and TRBJ2-7; TRBD1 might be the D (6 bases). The germline V gene has CDR1 SGHRS and CDR2 YFSETQ. The CDR3 consists of 14 residues. V lost 2 bases and J 4 bases, leaving 13 bases between the germline ends. The CDR3 DNA follows: TGCGCCAGCAGCTTCCGGACAGCAACATACGAGCAGTACTTC. Its protein is CASSFRTATYEQYF.

The chain recombines TRBV19 with TRBJ1-2, with 7 bases matching TRBD1. The trim removed 5 bases at V and 4 bases at J, leaving 10 bases unmatched. The CDR3 covers 15 residues. Per germline, CDR1 LNHDA and CDR2 SQIVND (reference sequence). CDR3 residues: CASSHNQGVFYGYTF. The CDR3 nucleotides are TGTGCCAGTAGTCACAATCAGGGGGTGTTCTATGGCTACACCTTC.

V gene TRBV18 combines with J gene TRBJ2-4; a possible D gene is TRBD2 (6 bases). Trimming took 0 bases from V and 0 from J, leaving 12 bases between them. In germline, CDR1 is KGHSH, CDR2 LQKENI. The CDR3 extends over 17 amino acids. CDR3 bases: TGTGCCAGCTCACCACCTGCGGGGTTAATAGCCAAAAACATTCAGTACTTC. Its translation: CASSPPAGLIAKNIQYF. Looking up the rest from reference TRBV18 and TRBJ2-4 gives the full variable domain: NAGVMQNPRHLVRRRGQEARLRCSPMKGHSHVYWYRQLPEEGLKFMVYLQKENIIDESGMPKERFSAEFPKEGPSILRIQQVVRGDSAAYFCASSPPAGLIAKNIQYFGAGTRLSVL.

J is TRBJ1-1 and V is TRBV9; 12 positions agree with TRBD1. Germline CDR1 and CDR2: SGDLS and YYNGEE. V trimming: 4 bases; J trimming: 8 bases; junction bases outside the gene matches: 9. The CDR3 consists of 15 residues. The CDR3 coding sequence is TGTGCCAGCAGCCCTTACCCGGGACAGGGGGCAGAAGCTTTCTTT. Translated, it gives CASSPYPGQGAEAFF.

The CDR3 coding sequence is TGTGCCAGCTCAATGGGGGCTCCGAACACTGAAGCTTTCTTT. Translated, it gives CASSMGAPNTEAFF. The V call is TRBV18, the J call TRBJ1-1; possible D gene TRBD1, 6 bases. Germline V gene data show CDR1 as KGHSH and CDR2 as LQKENI. CDR3 length equals 14 residues. V shed 5 bases and J shed 1 base, with 11 bases lying between them.

The rearrangement joins TRBV11-3 to TRBJ2-5, with D perhaps matching TRBD2 (6 bases). From germline, CDR1 is SGHNT and CDR2 YENEEA. Trimming shortened V by 5 bases and J by 9 bases, and 13 bases separated the two germline ends. The CDR3 runs 12 residues. CDR3 loop: CASSTRGGSQYF. The CDR3 bases are TGTGCCAGCAGCACTCGTGGGGGGTCCCAGTACTTC.

The chain has TRBV10-3 and TRBJ1-3; unclear D gene. The V and J ends lost 2 bases and 2 bases respectively, with 10 bases between them. This CDR3 comprises 15 residues. CDR1 is ENHRY and CDR2 is SYGVKD in the germline V gene. The CDR3 bases are TGTGCCATCAGTGAGGAGGGAGATCCTGGAAACACCATATATTTT. Translation gives CAISEEGDPGNTIYF.

This chain connects TRBV4-1 to TRBJ2-7; 13 bases agree with TRBD2. This CDR3 has 14 residues. The junction had 0 bases not matched to a gene; V was cut back by 0 bases and J by 7 bases. Looked up from germline, CDR1 is MGHRA and CDR2 is YSYEKL. DNA of the CDR3: TGCGCCAGCAGCCAAGAGGGACTAGCGGGAGAGCAGTACTTC. Its protein is CASSQEGLAGEQYF.

This clone showed up just once. The V call is TRBV7-9, the J call TRBJ1-6; TRBD1 agrees at 9 bases. CDR3 length equals 15 residues. Germline V lookup: CDR1 SEHNR, CDR2 FQNEAQ (reference sequence). The V segment lost 5 bases and the J segment 8 bases; nucleotides outside the gene matches: 7. The CDR3 DNA follows: TGTGCCAGCAGCGGGGACAGGGCAGGTTATTCACCCCTCCACTTT. Protein sequence: CASSGDRAGYSPLHF.

The gene calls are TRBV28 and TRBJ1-4, with TRBD1 as a possible D gene (5 bases). The CDR3 consists of 15 residues. V lost 6 bases, J lost 5 bases, and 16 bases lay in between. CDR1 MDHEN and CDR2 SYDVKM come from the germline V gene. As DNA, the CDR3 is TGTGCCAGCAGCCACCCGGCAGGGAAGAATGAAAAACTGTTTTTT. Translation gives CASSHPAGKNEKLFF.

The genes are TRBV10-2 and TRBJ2-1; TRBD2 matches at 7 bases. Germline CDR1 reads WSHSY; CDR2 reads SAAADI. V dropped 6 bases and J dropped 6; count of bases not matched to a gene: 14. The length of the CDR3 is 16 residues. The CDR3 loop reads CASSSGRGLDGNEQFF. DNA for the CDR3: TGCGCCAGCAGCTCAGGGCGGGGGTTAGATGGCAATGAGCAGTTCTTC.